This T cell receptor (beta chain) originates from a study of response to subunit inactivated influenza vaccine. The study's findings and limits: Every seasonal influenza vaccination brings in few new T cells, the authors suggested.

The germline gives CDR1 MDHEN, CDR2 SYDVKM. Trimming left V 7 bases short and J 3 bases short, with 36 bases between. This CDR3 is built from 21 residues. This clonotype was recorded many times. Antigen unknown. TCRdb recomputed calls from the RT-PCR reads with MiXCR, one row per CDR3 protein. The table has about 190,000 distinct CDR3 sequences, under 15% seen once; the top ten hold approximately 24%. This clonotype was sampled from a man aged 50 or older who received an inactivated influenza vaccine. Sequencing used CD8+ T cells sorted from PBMCs, obtained about 5 days after vaccination. V and J are TRBV28 and TRBJ2-5; D is possibly TRBD1 (5 bases). CDR3 amino acids: CASIKPPRMGPDSTSKETQYF. In DNA, the CDR3 is TGTGCCAGCATCAAGCCTCCGCGGATGGGGCCTGACTCTACCTCCAAAGAGACCCAGTACTTC.